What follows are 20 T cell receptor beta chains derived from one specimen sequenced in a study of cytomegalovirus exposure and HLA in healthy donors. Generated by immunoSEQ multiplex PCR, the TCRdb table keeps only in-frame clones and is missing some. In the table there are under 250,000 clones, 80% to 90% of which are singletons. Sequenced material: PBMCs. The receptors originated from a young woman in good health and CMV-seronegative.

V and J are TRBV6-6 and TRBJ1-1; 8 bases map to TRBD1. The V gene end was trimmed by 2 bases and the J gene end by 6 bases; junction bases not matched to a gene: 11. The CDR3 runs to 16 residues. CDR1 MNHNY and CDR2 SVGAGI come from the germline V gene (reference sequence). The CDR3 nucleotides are TGTGCCAGCAGTTACCCCAGGACAGGGATATGGGCTGAAGCTTTCTTT. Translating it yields CASSYPRTGIWAEAFF.

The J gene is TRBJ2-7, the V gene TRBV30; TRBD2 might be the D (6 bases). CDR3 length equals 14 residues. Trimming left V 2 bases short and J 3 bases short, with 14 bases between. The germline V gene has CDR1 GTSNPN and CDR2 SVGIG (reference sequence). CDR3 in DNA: TGTGCCTGGAGTCCCAGAGCGGACTACTACGAGCAGTACTTC. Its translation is CAWSPRADYYEQYF.

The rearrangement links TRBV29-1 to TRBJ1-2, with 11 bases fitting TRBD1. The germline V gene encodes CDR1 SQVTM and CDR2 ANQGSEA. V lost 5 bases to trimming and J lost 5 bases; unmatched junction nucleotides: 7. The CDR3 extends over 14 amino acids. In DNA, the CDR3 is TGCAGCGTTCCACTCGGACAGGGGGCTTATGGCTACACCTTC. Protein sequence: CSVPLGQGAYGYTF.

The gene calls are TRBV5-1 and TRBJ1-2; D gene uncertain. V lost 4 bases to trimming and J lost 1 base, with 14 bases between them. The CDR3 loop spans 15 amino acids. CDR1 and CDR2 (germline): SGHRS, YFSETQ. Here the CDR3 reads CASSLGGDGNYGYTF. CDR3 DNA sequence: TGCGCCAGCAGCCTTGGAGGAGATGGTAACTATGGCTACACCTTC. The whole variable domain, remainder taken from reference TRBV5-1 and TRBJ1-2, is KAGVTQTPRYLIKTRGQQVTLSCSPISGHRSVSWYQQTPGQGLQFLFEYFSETQRNKGNFPGRFSGRQFSNSRSEMNVSTLELGDSALYLCASSLGGDGNYGYTFGSGTRLTVV.

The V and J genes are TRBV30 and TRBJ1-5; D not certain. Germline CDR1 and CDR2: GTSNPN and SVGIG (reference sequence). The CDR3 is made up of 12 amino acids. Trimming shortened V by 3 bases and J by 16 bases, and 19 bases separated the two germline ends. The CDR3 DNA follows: TGTGCCTGGAGCCAAATAGGACTAAGGACTCATTTT. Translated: CAWSQIGLRTHF.

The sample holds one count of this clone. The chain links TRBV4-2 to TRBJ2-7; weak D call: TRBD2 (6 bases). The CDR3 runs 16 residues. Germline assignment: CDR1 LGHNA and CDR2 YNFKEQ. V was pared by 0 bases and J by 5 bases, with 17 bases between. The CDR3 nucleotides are TGTGCCAGCAGCCAAGAGGGTGCGGGGCGTACCCACGAGCAGTACTTC. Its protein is CASSQEGAGRTHEQYF.

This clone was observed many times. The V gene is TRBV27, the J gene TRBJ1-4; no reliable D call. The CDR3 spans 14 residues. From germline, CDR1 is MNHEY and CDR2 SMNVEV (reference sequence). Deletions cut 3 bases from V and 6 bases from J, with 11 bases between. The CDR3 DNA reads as TGTGCCAGCAGTTTGGGCAGACGTCATGAAAAACTGTTTTTT. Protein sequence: CASSLGRRHEKLFF. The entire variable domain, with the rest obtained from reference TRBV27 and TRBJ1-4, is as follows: EAQVTQNPRYLITVTGKKLTVTCSQNMNHEYMSWYRQDPGLGLRQIYYSMNVEVTDKGDVPEGYKVSRKEKRNFPLILESPSPNQTSLYFCASSLGRRHEKLFFGSGTQLSVL.

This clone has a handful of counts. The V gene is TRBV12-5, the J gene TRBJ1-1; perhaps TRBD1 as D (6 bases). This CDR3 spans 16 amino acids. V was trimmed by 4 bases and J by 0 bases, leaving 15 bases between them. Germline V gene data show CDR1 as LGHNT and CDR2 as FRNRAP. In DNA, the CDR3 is TGTGCTAGTGGTTCCCCGACAGGCAGGATGAACACTGAAGCTTTCTTT. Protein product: CASGSPTGRMNTEAFF.

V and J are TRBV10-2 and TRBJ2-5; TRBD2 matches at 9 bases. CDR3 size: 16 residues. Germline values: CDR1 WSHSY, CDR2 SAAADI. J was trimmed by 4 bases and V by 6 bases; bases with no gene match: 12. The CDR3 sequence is CASRQRAGGGRETQYF. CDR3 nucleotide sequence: TGCGCCAGCAGGCAACGAGCGGGGGGCGGTAGAGAGACCCAGTACTTC.

DNA of the CDR3: TGTGCCAGCACACCCCCCAGGGGCAATCAGCCCCAGCATTTT. This translates into CASTPPRGNQPQHF. This chain joins TRBV6-1 and TRBJ1-5; possible D gene TRBD1, 5 bases. Trimming took off 7 bases at V and 2 bases at J, with 12 bases between the two ends. CDR3 length equals 14 residues. Per germline, CDR1 MNHNS and CDR2 SASEGT.

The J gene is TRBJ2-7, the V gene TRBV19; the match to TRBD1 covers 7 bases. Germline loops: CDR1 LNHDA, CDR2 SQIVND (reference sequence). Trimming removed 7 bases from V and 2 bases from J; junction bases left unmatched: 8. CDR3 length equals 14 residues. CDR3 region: CASTSGTAPYEQYF. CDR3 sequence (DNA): TGTGCCAGTACCTCCGGGACAGCACCCTACGAGCAGTACTTC.

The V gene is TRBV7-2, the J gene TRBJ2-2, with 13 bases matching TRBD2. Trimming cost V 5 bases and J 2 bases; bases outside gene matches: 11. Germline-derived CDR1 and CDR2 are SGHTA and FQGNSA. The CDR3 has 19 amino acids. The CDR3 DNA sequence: TGTGCCAGCAGCAACCCCGGGACTAGCGGGATCCTCAACACCGGGGAGCTGTTTTTT. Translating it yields CASSNPGTSGILNTGELFF.

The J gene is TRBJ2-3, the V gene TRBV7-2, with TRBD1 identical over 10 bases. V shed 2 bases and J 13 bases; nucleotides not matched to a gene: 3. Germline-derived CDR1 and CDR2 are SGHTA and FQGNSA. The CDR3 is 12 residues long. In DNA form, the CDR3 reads TGTGCCAGCAGCTTACCGGGACAGGGGAAGTATTTT. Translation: CASSLPGQGKYF.

CDR3 sequence (DNA): TGTGCCAGCGGGGCCTACATCTATGGCTACACCTTC. Its translation is CASGAYIYGYTF. V usage is TRBV6-1 and J usage is TRBJ1-2; D is possibly TRBD1 (5 bases). Germline V gene sequence: CDR1 MNHNS, CDR2 SASEGT. The V and J ends lost 8 bases and 4 bases respectively, with 11 bases between them. The CDR3 has 12 amino acids.

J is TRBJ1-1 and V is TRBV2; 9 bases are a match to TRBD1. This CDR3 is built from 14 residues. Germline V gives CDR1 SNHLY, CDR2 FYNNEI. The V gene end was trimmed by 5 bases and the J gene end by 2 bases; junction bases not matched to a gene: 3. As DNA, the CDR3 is TGTGCCAGCAGTAAGACAGGGGGAAACACTGAAGCTTTCTTT. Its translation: CASSKTGGNTEAFF.

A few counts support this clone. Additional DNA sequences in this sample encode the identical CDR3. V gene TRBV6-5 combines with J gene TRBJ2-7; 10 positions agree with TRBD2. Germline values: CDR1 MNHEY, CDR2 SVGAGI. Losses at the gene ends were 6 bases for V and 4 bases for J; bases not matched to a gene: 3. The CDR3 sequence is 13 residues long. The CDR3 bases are TGTGCCAGCAGAAAGCGGGAGGGGTACGAGCAGTACTTC. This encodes CASRKREGYEQYF.

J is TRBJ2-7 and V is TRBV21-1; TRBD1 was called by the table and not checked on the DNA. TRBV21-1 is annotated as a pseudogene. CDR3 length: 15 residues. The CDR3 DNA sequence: TGTGCCAGCAGCAAAGATAGGAGACAGGGAGGAGAGCAGTACTTC. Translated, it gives CASSKDRRQGGEQYF.

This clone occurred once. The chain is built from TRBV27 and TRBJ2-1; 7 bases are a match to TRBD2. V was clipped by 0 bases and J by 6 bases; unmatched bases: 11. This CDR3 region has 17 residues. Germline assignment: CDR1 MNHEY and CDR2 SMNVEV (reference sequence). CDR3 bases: TGTGCCAGCAGTTTATCGCCAAAGACTAGCCTCATCAATGAGCAGTTCTTC. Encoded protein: CASSLSPKTSLINEQFF.

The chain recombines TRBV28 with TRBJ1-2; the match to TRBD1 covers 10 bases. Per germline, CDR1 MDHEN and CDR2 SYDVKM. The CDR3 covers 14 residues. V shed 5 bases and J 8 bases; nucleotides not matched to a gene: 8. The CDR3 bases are TGTGCCAGCAGTCCGCCGACAGGGGGCTGGGGCTACACCTTC. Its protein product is CASSPPTGGWGYTF.

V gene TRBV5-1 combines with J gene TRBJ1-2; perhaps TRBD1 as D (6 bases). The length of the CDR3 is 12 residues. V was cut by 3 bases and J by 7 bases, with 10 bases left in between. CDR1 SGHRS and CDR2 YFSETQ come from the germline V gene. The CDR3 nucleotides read TGCGCCAGCAGCTGGACAGACGGTGGCTACACCTTC. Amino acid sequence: CASSWTDGGYTF.